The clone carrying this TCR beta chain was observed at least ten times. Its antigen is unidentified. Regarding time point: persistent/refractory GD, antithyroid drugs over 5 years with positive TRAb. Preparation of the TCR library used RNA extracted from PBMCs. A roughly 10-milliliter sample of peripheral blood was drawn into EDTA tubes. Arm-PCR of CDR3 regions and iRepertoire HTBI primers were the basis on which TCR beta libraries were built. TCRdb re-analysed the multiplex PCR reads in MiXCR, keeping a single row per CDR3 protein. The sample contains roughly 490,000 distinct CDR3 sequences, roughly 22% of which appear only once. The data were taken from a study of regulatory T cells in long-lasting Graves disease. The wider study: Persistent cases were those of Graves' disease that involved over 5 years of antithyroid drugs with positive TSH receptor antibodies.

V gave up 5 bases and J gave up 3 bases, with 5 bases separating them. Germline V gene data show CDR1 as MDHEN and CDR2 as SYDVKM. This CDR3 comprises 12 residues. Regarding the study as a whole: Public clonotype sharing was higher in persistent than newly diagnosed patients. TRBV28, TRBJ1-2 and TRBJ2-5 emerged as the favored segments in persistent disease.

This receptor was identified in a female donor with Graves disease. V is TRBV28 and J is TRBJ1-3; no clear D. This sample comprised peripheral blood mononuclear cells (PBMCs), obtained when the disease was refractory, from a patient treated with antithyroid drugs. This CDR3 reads CASSPSGNTIYF. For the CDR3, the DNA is TGTGCCAGCAGTCCGAGTGGAAACACCATATATTTT. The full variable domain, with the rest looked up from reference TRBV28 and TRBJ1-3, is DVKVTQSSRYLVKRTGEKVFLECVQDMDHENMFWYRQDPGLGLRLIYFSYDVKMKEKGDIPEGYSVSREKKERFSLILESASTNQTSMYLCASSPSGNTIYFGEGSWLTVV.